This T cell receptor beta chain appears in the sequencing data of a study of shared T cell receptors in the human thymus. A single count supports this clone. This CDR3 has 13 residues. Trimming removed 4 bases from V and 1 base from J, with 8 bases in between. Germline V gene sequence: CDR1 SNHLY, CDR2 FYNNEI. Assay used: immunoSEQ multiplex PCR; TCRdb lists only in-frame clones, some missing. The sample holds approximately 490,000 clones; more than 75% are singletons and the top ten take more than 0.01%. These records were also assigned to another study, of human thymus T cells. That work contributes: Resections were taken during corrective heart surgery, and the thymus tissue came from these.

The sequence came from a boy less than two years old with a congenital heart defect. The rearrangement uses TRBV2 and TRBJ2-7, with D possibly being TRBD2 (6 bases). The material sequenced was thymocytes. The CDR3 sequence is CASSVEGSYEQYF. The DNA for the CDR3 is TGTGCCAGCAGTGTGGAGGGATCCTACGAGCAGTACTTC.